Detailed here is one T cell receptor beta chain. In the authors' methods: From reference gene primer amplification, estimates of nucleated cell counts were derived. Sequenced by immunoSEQ multiplex PCR; TCRdb stores in-frame clones only, minus some. Clonal size and the V and J genes are those of that table, whereas D and trimming came from the DNA. This sample yields fewer than 200,000 clones, of which about 85% are seen a single time; 9.8% belongs to the top ten. This sample stems from a study of blood T cell repertoires in COVID-19. CDR3 length equals 14 residues. V lost 0 bases to trimming and J lost 3 bases, with 8 bases between them. CDR1 is SGDLS, CDR2 YYNGEE, per germline.

The V gene is TRBV9, the J gene TRBJ2-3; maybe TRBD1 (6 bases). The sample taken for sequencing was peripheral blood. The receptor comes from a woman older than 75 with acute or convalescent COVID-19. The CDR3 DNA sequence: TGTGCCAGCAGCGTAGCTACAGGGACAGATACGCAGTATTTT. Translation gives CASSVATGTDTQYF. Complete variable domain (other parts from reference TRBV9 and TRBJ2-3): DSGVTQTPKHLITATGQRVTLRCSPRSGDLSVYWYQQSLDQGLQFLIQYYNGEERAKGNILERFSAQQFPDLHSELNLSSLELGDSALYFCASSVATGTDTQYFGPGTRLTVL.